These T cell receptor beta chains were read from a single sample in a study of shared clonotypes between healthy human individuals. Clones were sequenced by immunoSEQ multiplex PCR, and TCRdb holds only the in-frame ones, with some missing. Altogether around 690,000 clones are present, 90% being singletons, with the ten largest covering 34%. Sequences were obtained from memory CD8+ T cells from PBMCs. The origin of the receptors is a man aged 18 to 29 in good health. Some clones in this sample may be carry-over from other donors' samples. The CDR3 runs from the conserved cysteine through the conserved F or W. Fields, in order: clone size, D gene, V gene, J gene, CDR3 DNA, CDR3 protein. A D gene is named only where the DNA matches it firmly. Where a row states a size, it is once, few, many or the class of an expanded clone; other rows omit it.

clone size: -
D gene: TRBD2
V gene: TRBV28
J gene: TRBJ2-3
CDR3 DNA: TGTGCCAGCAGTCCCCTGGCGGGAGCCACCGGCACAGATACGCAGTATTTT
CDR3 protein: CASSPLAGATGTDTQYF

clone size: -
D gene: TRBD1
V gene: TRBV5-1
J gene: TRBJ1-1
CDR3 DNA: TGCGCCAGCAGCTTGACAGGGGGCACTGAAGCTTTCTTT
CDR3 protein: CASSLTGGTEAFF

clone size: -
D gene: TRBD2
V gene: TRBV5-4
J gene: TRBJ2-5
CDR3 DNA: TGTGCCAGCAGCTTAGCGGGAGAGGGCGAAGAGACCCAGTACTTC
CDR3 protein: CASSLAGEGEETQYF

clone size: -
D gene: -
V gene: TRBV2
J gene: TRBJ2-7
CDR3 DNA: TGTGCCAGCAGGGAGGGGGTGGTGCAGTACTTC
CDR3 protein: CASREGVVQYF

clone size: once
D gene: -
V gene: TRBV28
J gene: TRBJ1-1
CDR3 DNA: TGTGCCAGCAGTGACATAATGAACACTGAAGCTTTCTTT
CDR3 protein: CASSDIMNTEAFF

clone size: -
D gene: -
V gene: TRBV11-3
J gene: TRBJ2-1
CDR3 DNA: TGTGCCAGCAGCTTAAACGCATACAATGAGCAGTTCTTC
CDR3 protein: CASSLNAYNEQFF

clone size: -
D gene: TRBD1
V gene: TRBV28
J gene: TRBJ2-7
CDR3 DNA: TGTGCCAGCAGTTTCTTGACAGGGGCAACCTACGAGCAGTACTTC
CDR3 protein: CASSFLTGATYEQYF

clone size: -
D gene: -
V gene: TRBV10-3
J gene: TRBJ2-7
CDR3 DNA: TGTGCCATCAGTGCGGCGGGTTCATACGAGCAGTACTTC
CDR3 protein: CAISAAGSYEQYF

clone size: -
D gene: -
V gene: TRBV11-2
J gene: TRBJ2-5
CDR3 DNA: TGTGCCAGCAGCTTTCCTAGGACTGCAGAGACCCAGTACTTC
CDR3 protein: CASSFPRTAETQYF

clone size: -
D gene: -
V gene: TRBV29-1
J gene: TRBJ1-5
CDR3 DNA: TGCAGCGTTCGGCTCGGGGGCAATCAGCCCCAGCATTTT
CDR3 protein: CSVRLGGNQPQHF

clone size: -
D gene: TRBD1
V gene: TRBV6-1
J gene: TRBJ2-1
CDR3 DNA: TGTGCCAGCAGCCGCAGGGACAGGGAGAATGAGCAGTTCTTC
CDR3 protein: CASSRRDRENEQFF

clone size: -
D gene: -
V gene: TRBV10-3
J gene: TRBJ2-7
CDR3 DNA: TGTGCCATCAGTGATTTTGGGGGCAGGTACGAGCAGTACTTC
CDR3 protein: CAISDFGGRYEQYF

clone size: -
D gene: -
V gene: TRBV7-9
J gene: TRBJ2-3
CDR3 DNA: TGTGCCAGCAGCTTGACTACCCGCACAGATACGCAGTATTTT
CDR3 protein: CASSLTTRTDTQYF

clone size: many
D gene: -
V gene: TRBV7-8
J gene: TRBJ1-4
CDR3 DNA: TGTGCCAGCAGCTTGCCCGGGACTGGTACTAATGAAAAACTGTTTTTT
CDR3 protein: CASSLPGTGTNEKLFF

clone size: -
D gene: -
V gene: TRBV5-1
J gene: TRBJ1-3
CDR3 DNA: TGCGCCAGCAGTGGGGGCTCTGGAAACACCATATATTTT
CDR3 protein: CASSGGSGNTIYF

clone size: -
D gene: -
V gene: TRBV9
J gene: TRBJ2-1
CDR3 DNA: TGTGCCAGCAGCCCAAAACAAAGGAGGGCCTTCAATGAGCAGTTCTTC
CDR3 protein: CASSPKQRRAFNEQFF

clone size: -
D gene: TRBD2
V gene: TRBV7-9
J gene: TRBJ2-3
CDR3 DNA: TGTGCCAGCAGCCCTAGACTAGCGGGAGGGGAGGATACGCAGTATTTT
CDR3 protein: CASSPRLAGGEDTQYF

clone size: few
D gene: -
V gene: TRBV7-9
J gene: TRBJ2-3
CDR3 DNA: TGTGCCAGCACCCACTCGGCAGATACGCAGTATTTT
CDR3 protein: CASTHSADTQYF

clone size: -
D gene: -
V gene: TRBV11-2
J gene: TRBJ1-1
CDR3 DNA: TGTGCCAGCAGCTCGCGAGATGGACAGAATGAAGCTTTCTTT
CDR3 protein: CASSSRDGQNEAFF